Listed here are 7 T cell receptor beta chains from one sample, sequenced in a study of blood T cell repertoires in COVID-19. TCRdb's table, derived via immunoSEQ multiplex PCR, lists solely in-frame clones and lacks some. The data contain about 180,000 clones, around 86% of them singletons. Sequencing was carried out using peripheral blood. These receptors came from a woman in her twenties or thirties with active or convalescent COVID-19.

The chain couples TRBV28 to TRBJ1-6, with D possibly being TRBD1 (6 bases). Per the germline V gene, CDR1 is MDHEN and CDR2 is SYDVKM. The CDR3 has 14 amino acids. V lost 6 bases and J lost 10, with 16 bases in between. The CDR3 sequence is CASSLTGLTSPLHF. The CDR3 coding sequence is TGTGCCAGCAGCTTGACAGGCCTTACCTCACCCCTCCACTTT.

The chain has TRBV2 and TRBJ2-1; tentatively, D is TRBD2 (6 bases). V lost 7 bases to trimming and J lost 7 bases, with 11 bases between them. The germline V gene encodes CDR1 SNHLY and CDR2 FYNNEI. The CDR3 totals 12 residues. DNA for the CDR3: TGTGCCAGCACGGTAGCGGAGAATGAGCAGTTCTTC. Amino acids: CASTVAENEQFF.

The CDR3 loop is CASRPEQGLRAGYTF. The CDR3 DNA follows: TGTGCCAGCAGACCTGAACAGGGGCTACGCGCTGGCTACACCTTC. This chain links TRBV6-5 with TRBJ1-2; 7 bases are shared with TRBD1. Losses at the gene ends were 6 bases for V and 7 bases for J; bases not matched to a gene: 14. The CDR3 totals 15 residues. Germline V gene sequence: CDR1 MNHEY, CDR2 SVGAGI.

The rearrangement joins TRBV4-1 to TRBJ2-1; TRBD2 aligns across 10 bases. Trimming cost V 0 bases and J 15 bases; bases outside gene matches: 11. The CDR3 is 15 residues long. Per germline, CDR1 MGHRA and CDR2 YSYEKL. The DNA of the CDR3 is TGCGCCAGCAGCCAAGATTCTAGCGGGAGCCAGGGGGGGTTCTTC. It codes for CASSQDSSGSQGGFF.

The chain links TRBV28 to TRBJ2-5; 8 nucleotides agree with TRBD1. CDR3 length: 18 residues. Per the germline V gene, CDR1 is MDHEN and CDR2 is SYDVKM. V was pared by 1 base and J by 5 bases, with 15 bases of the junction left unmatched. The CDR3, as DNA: TGTGCCAGCAGTTTATCAAGTGTTCGGACAGGGCCGGAGGAGACCCAGTACTTC. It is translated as CASSLSSVRTGPEETQYF.

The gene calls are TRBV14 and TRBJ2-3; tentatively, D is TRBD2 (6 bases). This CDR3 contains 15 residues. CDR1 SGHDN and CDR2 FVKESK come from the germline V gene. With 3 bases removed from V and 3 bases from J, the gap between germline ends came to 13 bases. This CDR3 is CASSQRLGVTDTQYF. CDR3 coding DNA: TGTGCCAGCAGCCAGAGACTAGGAGTGACAGATACGCAGTATTTT. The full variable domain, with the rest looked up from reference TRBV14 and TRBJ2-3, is EAGVTQFPSHSVIEKGQTVTLRCDPISGHDNLYWYRRVMGKEIKFLLHFVKESKQDESGMPNNRFLAERTGGTYSTLKVQPAELEDSGVYFCASSQRLGVTDTQYFGPGTRLTVL.

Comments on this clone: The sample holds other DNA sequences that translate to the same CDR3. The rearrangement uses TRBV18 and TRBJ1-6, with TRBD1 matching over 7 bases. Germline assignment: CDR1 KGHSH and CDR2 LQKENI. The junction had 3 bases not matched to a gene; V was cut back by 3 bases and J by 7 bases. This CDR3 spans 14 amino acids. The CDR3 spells CASSPDRKNSPLHF. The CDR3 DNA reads TGTGCCAGCTCACCGGACAGGAAAAATTCACCCCTCCACTTT.